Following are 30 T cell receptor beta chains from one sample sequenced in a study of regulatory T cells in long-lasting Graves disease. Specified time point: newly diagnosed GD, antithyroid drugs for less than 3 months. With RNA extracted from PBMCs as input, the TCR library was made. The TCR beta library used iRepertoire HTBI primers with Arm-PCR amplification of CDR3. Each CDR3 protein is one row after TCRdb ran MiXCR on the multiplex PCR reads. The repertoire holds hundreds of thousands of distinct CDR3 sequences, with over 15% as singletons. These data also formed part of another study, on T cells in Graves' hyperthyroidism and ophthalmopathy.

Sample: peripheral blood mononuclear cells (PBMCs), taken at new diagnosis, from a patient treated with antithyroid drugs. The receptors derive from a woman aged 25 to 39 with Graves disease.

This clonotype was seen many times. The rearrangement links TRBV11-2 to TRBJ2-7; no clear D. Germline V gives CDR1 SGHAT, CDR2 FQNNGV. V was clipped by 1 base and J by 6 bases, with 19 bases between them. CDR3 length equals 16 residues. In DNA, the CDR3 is TGTGCCAGCAGCTTAGTGGCGACTGCGGTTTCGGGCGAGCAGTACTTC. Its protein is CASSLVATAVSGEQYF.

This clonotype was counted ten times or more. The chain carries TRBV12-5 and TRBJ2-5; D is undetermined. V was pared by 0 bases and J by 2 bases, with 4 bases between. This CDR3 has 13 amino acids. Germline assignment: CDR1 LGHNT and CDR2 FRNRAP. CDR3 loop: CASGLVLQETQYF. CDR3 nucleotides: TGTGCTAGTGGTTTGGTGTTACAAGAGACCCAGTACTTC.

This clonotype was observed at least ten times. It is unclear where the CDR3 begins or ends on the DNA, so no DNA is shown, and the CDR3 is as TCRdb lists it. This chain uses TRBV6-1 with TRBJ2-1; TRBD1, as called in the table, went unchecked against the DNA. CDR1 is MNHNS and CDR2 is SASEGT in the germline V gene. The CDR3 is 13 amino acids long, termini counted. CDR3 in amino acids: CASILAPGNEQFF.

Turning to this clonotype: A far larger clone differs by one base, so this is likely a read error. CDR3 loop: CASSLGTRAPVGKNIQYF. The CDR3 DNA follows: TGTGCCAGCAGCTTAGGCACCCGGGCCCCCGTAGGCAAAAACATTCAGTACTTC. This chain uses TRBV7-3 with TRBJ2-1; no reliable D call. Gene TRBJ2-4 matches the end of the DNA better, so the J call may be wrong. The CDR3 spans 18 residues. Germline CDR1 is SGHTA and CDR2 is FQGTGA.

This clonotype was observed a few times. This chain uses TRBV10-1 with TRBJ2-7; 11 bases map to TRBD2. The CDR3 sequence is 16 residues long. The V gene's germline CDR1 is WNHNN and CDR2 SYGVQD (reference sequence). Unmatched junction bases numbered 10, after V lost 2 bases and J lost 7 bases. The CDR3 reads CASSETIAGGPGEQYF. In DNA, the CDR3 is TGCGCCAGCAGTGAGACGATAGCGGGAGGGCCAGGGGAGCAGTACTTC.

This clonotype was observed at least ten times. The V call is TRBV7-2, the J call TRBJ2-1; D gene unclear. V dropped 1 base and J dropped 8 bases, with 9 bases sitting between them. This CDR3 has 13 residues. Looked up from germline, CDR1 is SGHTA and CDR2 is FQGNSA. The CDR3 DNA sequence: TGTGCCAGCAGCTTAGAAGGTTTTGATGAGCAGTTCTTC. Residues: CASSLEGFDEQFF.

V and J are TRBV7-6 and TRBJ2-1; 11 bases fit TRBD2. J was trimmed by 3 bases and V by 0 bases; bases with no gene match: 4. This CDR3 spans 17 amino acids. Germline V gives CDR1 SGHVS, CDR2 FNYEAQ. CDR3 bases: TGTGCCAGCAGCTTAGCGCTAGCGGGAGGTGGCTACAATGAGCAGTTCTTC. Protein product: CASSLALAGGGYNEQFF.

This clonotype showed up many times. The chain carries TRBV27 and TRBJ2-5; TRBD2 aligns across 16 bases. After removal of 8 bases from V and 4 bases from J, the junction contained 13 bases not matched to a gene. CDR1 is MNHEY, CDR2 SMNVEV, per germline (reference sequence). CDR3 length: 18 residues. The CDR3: CASCGTSGRARVLETQYF. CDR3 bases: TGTGCCAGCTGCGGGACTAGCGGGAGGGCCCGGGTTTTAGAGACCCAGTACTTC.

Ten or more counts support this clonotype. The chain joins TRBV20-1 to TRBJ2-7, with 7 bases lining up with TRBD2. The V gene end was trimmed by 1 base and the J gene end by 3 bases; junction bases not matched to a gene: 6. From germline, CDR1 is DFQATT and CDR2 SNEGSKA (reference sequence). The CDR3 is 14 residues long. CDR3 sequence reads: CSARGGSRDYEQYF. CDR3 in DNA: TGCAGTGCTAGAGGCGGGAGCCGTGACTACGAGCAGTACTTC.

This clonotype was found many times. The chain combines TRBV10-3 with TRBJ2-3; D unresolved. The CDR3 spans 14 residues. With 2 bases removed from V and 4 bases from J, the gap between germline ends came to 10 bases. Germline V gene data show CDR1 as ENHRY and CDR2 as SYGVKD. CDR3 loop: CAISEPTTPDTQYF. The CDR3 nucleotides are TGTGCCATCAGTGAGCCCACGACACCAGATACGCAGTATTTT.

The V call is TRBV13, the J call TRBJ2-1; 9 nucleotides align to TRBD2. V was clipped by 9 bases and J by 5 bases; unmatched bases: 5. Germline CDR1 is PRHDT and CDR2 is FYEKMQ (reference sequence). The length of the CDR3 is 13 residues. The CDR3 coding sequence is TGTGCCAGTAAAGGGACTAGCAACAATGAGCAGTTCTTC. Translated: CASKGTSNNEQFF.

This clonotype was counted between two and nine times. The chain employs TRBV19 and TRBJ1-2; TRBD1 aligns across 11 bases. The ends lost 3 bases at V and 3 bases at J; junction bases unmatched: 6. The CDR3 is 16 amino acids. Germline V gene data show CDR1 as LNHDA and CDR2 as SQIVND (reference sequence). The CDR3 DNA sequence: TGTGCCAGTAGTATTTTACCGGGACAGGGGGACTATGGCTACACCTTC. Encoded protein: CASSILPGQGDYGYTF.

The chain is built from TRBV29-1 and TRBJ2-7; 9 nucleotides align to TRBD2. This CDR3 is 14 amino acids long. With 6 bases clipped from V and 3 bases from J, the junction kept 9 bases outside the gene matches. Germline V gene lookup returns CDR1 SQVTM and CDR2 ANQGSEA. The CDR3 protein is CSVKNSGRGYEQYF. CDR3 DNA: TGCAGCGTCAAGAATAGCGGGAGAGGCTACGAGCAGTACTTC.

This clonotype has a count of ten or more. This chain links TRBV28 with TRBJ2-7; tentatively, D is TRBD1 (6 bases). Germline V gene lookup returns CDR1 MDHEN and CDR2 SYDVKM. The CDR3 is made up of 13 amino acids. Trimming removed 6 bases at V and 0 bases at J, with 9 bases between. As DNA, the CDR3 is TGTGCCAGCAGACTGACAGGCTCCTACGAGCAGTACTTC. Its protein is CASRLTGSYEQYF.

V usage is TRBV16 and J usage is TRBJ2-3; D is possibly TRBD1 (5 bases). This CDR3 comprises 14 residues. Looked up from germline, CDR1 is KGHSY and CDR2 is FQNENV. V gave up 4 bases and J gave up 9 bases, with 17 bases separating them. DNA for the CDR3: TGTGCCAGCAGCCCTCCTACGGACAAGGGAACGCAGTATTTT. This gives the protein CASSPPTDKGTQYF.

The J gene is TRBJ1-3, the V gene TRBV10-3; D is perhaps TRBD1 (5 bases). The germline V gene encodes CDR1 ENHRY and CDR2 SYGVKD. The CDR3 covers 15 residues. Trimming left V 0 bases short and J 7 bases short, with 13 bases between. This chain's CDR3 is CAISESRGSVNTIYF. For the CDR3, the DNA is TGTGCCATCAGTGAGTCAAGGGGCTCGGTTAACACCATATATTTT.

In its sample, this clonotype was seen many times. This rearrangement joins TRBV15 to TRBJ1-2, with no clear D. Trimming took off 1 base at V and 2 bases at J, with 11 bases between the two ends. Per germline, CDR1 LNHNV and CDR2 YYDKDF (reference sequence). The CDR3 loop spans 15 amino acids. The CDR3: CATSRVPWANYGYTF. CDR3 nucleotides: TGTGCCACCAGCAGAGTCCCGTGGGCCAACTATGGCTACACCTTC.

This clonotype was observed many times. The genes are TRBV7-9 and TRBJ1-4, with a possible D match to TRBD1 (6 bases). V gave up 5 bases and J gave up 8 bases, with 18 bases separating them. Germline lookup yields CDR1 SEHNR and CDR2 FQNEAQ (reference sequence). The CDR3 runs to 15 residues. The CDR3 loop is CASSPAWGAGEKLFF. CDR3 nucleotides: TGTGCCAGCAGCCCAGCTTGGGGGGCAGGGGAAAAACTGTTTTTT.

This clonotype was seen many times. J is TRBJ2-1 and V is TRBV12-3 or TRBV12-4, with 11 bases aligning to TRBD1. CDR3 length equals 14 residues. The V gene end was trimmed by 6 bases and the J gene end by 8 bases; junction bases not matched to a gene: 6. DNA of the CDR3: TGTGCCAGCAGCACCGGGACAGGGGGTTATGAGCAGTTCTTC. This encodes CASSTGTGGYEQFF.

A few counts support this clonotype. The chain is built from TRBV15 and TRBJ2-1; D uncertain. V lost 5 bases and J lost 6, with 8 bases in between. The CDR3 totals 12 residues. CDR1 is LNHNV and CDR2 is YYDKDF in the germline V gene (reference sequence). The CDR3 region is CATSPQINEQFF. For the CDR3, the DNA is TGTGCCACCAGCCCCCAGATCAATGAGCAGTTCTTC.

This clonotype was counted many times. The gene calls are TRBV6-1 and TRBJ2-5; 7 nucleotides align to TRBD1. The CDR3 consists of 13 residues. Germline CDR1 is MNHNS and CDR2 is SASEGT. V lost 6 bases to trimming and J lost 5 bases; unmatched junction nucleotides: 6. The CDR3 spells CASSDREGETQYF. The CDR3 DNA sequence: TGTGCCAGCAGCGACAGGGAAGGGGAGACCCAGTACTTC.

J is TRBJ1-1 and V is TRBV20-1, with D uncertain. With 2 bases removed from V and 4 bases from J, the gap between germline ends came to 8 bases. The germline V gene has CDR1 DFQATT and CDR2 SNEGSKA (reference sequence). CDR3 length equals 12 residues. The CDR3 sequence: CSARFLPTEAFF. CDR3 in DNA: TGCAGTGCTAGATTTCTGCCCACTGAAGCTTTCTTT.

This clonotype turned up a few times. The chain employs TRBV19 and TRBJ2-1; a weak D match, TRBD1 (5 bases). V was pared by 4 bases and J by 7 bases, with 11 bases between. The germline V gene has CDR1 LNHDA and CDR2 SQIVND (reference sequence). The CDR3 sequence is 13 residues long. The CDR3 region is CASSRSRGNEQFF. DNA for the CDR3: TGTGCCAGTAGTAGGTCTAGGGGAAATGAGCAGTTCTTC.

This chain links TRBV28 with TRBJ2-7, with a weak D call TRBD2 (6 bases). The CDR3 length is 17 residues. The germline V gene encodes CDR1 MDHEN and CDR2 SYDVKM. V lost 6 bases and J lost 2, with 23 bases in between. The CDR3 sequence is CASRPSRGTFDTYEQYF. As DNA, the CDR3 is TGTGCCAGCAGACCCTCCCGGGGGACGTTTGATACCTACGAGCAGTACTTC.

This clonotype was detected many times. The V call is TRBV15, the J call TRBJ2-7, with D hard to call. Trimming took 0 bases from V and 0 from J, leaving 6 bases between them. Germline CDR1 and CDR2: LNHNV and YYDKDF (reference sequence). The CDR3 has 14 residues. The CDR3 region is CATSREWSSYEQYF. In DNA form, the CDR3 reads TGTGCCACCAGCAGAGAGTGGAGCTCCTACGAGCAGTACTTC.

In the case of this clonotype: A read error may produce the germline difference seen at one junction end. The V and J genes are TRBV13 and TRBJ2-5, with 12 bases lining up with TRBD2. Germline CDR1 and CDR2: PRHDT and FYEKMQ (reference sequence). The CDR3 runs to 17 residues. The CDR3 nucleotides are TGCGCCAGCAGCCCGAGACGGACTAGCGGGAACCAAGAGACCCAGTACTTC. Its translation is CASSPRRTSGNQETQYF. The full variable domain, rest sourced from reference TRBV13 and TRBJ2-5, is AAGVIQSPRHLIKEKRETATLKCYPIPRHDTVYWYQQGPGQDPQFLISFYEKMQSDKGSIPDRFSAQQFSDYHSELNMSSLELGDSALYFCASSPRRTSGNQETQYFGPGTRLLVL.

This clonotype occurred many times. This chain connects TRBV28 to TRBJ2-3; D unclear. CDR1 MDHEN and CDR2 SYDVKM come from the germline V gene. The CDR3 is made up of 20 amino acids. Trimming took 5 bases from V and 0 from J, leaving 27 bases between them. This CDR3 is CASSPYPDGGVRSSTDTQYF. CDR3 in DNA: TGTGCCAGCAGTCCATATCCTGACGGCGGAGTCCGTTCTAGCACAGATACGCAGTATTTT.

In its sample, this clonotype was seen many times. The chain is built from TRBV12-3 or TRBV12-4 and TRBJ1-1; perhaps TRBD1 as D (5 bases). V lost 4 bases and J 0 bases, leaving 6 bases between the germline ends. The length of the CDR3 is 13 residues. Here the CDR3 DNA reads TGTGCCAGCAGTTGGGGGATGAACACTGAAGCTTTCTTT. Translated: CASSWGMNTEAFF.

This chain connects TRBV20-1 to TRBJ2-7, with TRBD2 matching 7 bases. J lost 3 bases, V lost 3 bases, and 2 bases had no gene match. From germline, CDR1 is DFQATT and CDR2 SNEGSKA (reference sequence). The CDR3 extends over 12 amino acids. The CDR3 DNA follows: TGCAGTGCTAGTTCGGGGGGCTACGAGCAGTACTTC. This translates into CSASSGGYEQYF.

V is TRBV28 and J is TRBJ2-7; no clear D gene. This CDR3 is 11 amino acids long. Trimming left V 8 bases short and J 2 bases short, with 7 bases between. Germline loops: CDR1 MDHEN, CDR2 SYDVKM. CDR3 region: CASRSPYEQYF. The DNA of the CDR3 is TGTGCCAGCCGATCACCCTACGAGCAGTACTTC.